Listed below are T cell receptor beta chains from one sample, sequenced in a study of T cell responses to AZD1222 COVID-19 vaccine. Libraries were prepared by immunoSEQ multiplex PCR; TCRdb keeps only in-frame clonotypes and omits some of them. The sample consists of about 120,000 clones, 80% to 95% of them appearing once. The source was peripheral blood, collected on day 0 of AZD1222 vaccination. These receptors all stem from an adult in good health. CDR3s include the opening cysteine and the closing phenylalanine or tryptophan. A D gene is named only where the DNA matches it firmly. Part of the rows lack a size; the others show once, few, many or a class for expanded clones.

d_gene: NA; abundance: NA; j_gene: TRBJ2-7; v_gene: TRBV24-1; CDR3aa: CATSDGRGVYEQYF; CDR3nt: TGTGCCACCAGTGATGGTCGCGGAGTCTACGAGCAGTACTTC
d_gene: NA; abundance: NA; j_gene: TRBJ1-2; v_gene: TRBV9; CDR3aa: CASSVGGIYGYTF; CDR3nt: TGTGCCAGCAGCGTAGGGGGAATCTATGGCTACACCTTC
d_gene: NA; abundance: NA; j_gene: TRBJ2-5; v_gene: TRBV5-4; CDR3aa: CASSLVAGLETQYF; CDR3nt: TGTGCCAGCAGCTTGGTCGCGGGGTTAGAGACCCAGTACTTC
d_gene: NA; abundance: NA; j_gene: TRBJ1-5; v_gene: TRBV28; CDR3aa: CASSLVGGMNQPQHF; CDR3nt: TGTGCCAGCAGTTTAGTCGGGGGGATGAATCAGCCCCAGCATTTT
d_gene: NA; abundance: NA; j_gene: TRBJ2-5; v_gene: TRBV25-1; CDR3aa: CASSEMGRQETQYF; CDR3nt: TGTGCCAGCAGTGAAATGGGGCGCCAAGAGACCCAGTACTTC
d_gene: TRBD1; abundance: NA; j_gene: TRBJ2-1; v_gene: TRBV6-2/TRBV6-3; CDR3aa: CASSFPGQVYNEQFF; CDR3nt: TGTGCCAGCAGTTTTCCGGGACAGGTTTACAATGAGCAGTTCTTC
d_gene: NA; abundance: NA; j_gene: TRBJ1-1; v_gene: TRBV25-1; CDR3aa: CASSEAGGAEAFF; CDR3nt: TGTGCCAGCAGTGAGGCCGGGGGGGCTGAAGCTTTCTTT
d_gene: TRBD1; abundance: NA; j_gene: TRBJ1-3; v_gene: TRBV5-4; CDR3aa: CASSPQGVSGNTIYF; CDR3nt: TGTGCCAGCAGCCCCCAGGGGGTCTCTGGAAACACCATATATTTT
d_gene: NA; abundance: NA; j_gene: TRBJ1-1; v_gene: TRBV5-1; CDR3aa: CASSLGELNTEAFF; CDR3nt: TGCGCCAGCAGCTTGGGGGAATTGAACACTGAAGCTTTCTTT
d_gene: TRBD1; abundance: NA; j_gene: TRBJ2-2; v_gene: TRBV10-3; CDR3aa: CAISDGTGNAGELFF; CDR3nt: TGTGCCATCAGTGACGGGACAGGGAATGCCGGGGAGCTGTTTTTT
d_gene: TRBD1; abundance: NA; j_gene: TRBJ1-5; v_gene: TRBV7-6; CDR3aa: CASSDVLRDRAKPQHF; CDR3nt: TGTGCCAGCAGCGATGTCCTTCGGGACAGGGCGAAGCCCCAGCATTTT
d_gene: NA; abundance: NA; j_gene: TRBJ1-5; v_gene: TRBV5-1; CDR3aa: CASSLDSYSNQPQHF; CDR3nt: TGCGCCAGCAGCTTGGACAGTTATAGCAATCAGCCCCAGCATTTT
d_gene: TRBD1; abundance: NA; j_gene: TRBJ2-4; v_gene: TRBV4-3; CDR3aa: CASSPGTGGHQYF; CDR3nt: TGCGCCAGCAGCCCCGGGACAGGGGGACATCAGTACTTC
d_gene: NA; abundance: NA; j_gene: TRBJ2-7; v_gene: TRBV5-1; CDR3aa: CASSLVPDLSYEQYF; CDR3nt: TGCGCCAGCAGCTTGGTGCCAGATCTCTCCTACGAGCAGTACTTC
d_gene: TRBD1; abundance: once; j_gene: TRBJ1-1; v_gene: TRBV19; CDR3aa: CASSIVAGGAEAFF; CDR3nt: TGTGCCAGTAGTATAGTGGCAGGGGGAGCTGAAGCTTTCTTT
d_gene: NA; abundance: NA; j_gene: TRBJ2-7; v_gene: TRBV5-4; CDR3aa: CASSVDRLLSYEQYF; CDR3nt: TGTGCCAGCAGTGTCGACAGGTTACTCTCCTACGAGCAGTACTTC
d_gene: NA; abundance: NA; j_gene: TRBJ1-5; v_gene: TRBV6-1; CDR3aa: CASSEPARGGQPQHF; CDR3nt: TGTGCCAGCAGTGAACCGGCCAGGGGAGGTCAGCCCCAGCATTTT
d_gene: NA; abundance: once; j_gene: TRBJ2-3; v_gene: TRBV4-1; CDR3aa: CASGQEQGFTDTQYF; CDR3nt: TGCGCCAGCGGGCAAGAACAGGGATTCACAGATACGCAGTATTTT
d_gene: NA; abundance: NA; j_gene: TRBJ2-1; v_gene: TRBV11-3; CDR3aa: CASSLSAGFNEQFF; CDR3nt: TGTGCCAGCAGCTTGTCTGCCGGCTTCAATGAGCAGTTCTTC
d_gene: NA; abundance: once; j_gene: TRBJ1-3; v_gene: TRBV9; CDR3aa: CASSAGTSGNTIYF; CDR3nt: TGTGCCAGCAGCGCCGGGACATCCGGAAACACCATATATTTT
d_gene: TRBD2; abundance: NA; j_gene: TRBJ2-7; v_gene: TRBV7-2; CDR3aa: CASSSGLAGPSYEQYF; CDR3nt: TGTGCCAGCAGCTCGGGACTAGCGGGGCCCTCCTACGAGCAGTACTTC
d_gene: TRBD2; abundance: NA; j_gene: TRBJ2-2; v_gene: TRBV3-1/TRBV3-2; CDR3aa: CASSQRSGTGGGELFF; CDR3nt: TGTGCCAGCAGCCAGCGATCAGGGACGGGAGGCGGGGAGCTGTTTTTT
d_gene: TRBD1; abundance: NA; j_gene: TRBJ1-2; v_gene: TRBV10-3; CDR3aa: CAISTEPGQGIYGYTF; CDR3nt: TGTGCCATCAGCACCGAACCGGGACAGGGGATCTATGGCTACACCTTC
d_gene: NA; abundance: NA; j_gene: TRBJ2-1; v_gene: TRBV11-3; CDR3aa: CASSLGPSNNEQFF; CDR3nt: TGTGCCAGCAGCTTAGGTCCCAGTAACAATGAGCAGTTCTTC
d_gene: TRBD1; abundance: NA; j_gene: TRBJ1-2; v_gene: TRBV27; CDR3aa: CASSLRGRSGDGYTF; CDR3nt: TGTGCCAGCAGTTTAAGGGGGCGTTCAGGGGATGGCTACACCTTC
d_gene: NA; abundance: NA; j_gene: TRBJ1-5; v_gene: TRBV24-1; CDR3aa: CATSDLKAQGNQPQHF; CDR3nt: TGTGCCACCAGTGATTTGAAGGCACAAGGCAATCAGCCCCAGCATTTT
d_gene: NA; abundance: NA; j_gene: TRBJ1-5; v_gene: TRBV4-1; CDR3aa: CASSQDSHPSNQPQHF; CDR3nt: TGCGCCAGCAGCCAAGATTCCCACCCCAGCAATCAGCCCCAGCATTTT
d_gene: NA; abundance: NA; j_gene: TRBJ2-1; v_gene: TRBV21-1; CDR3aa: CASPPGWIYNEQFF; CDR3nt: TGTGCCAGCCCCCCGGGTTGGATTTACAATGAGCAGTTCTTC
d_gene: TRBD1; abundance: NA; j_gene: TRBJ1-2; v_gene: TRBV9; CDR3aa: CASSVADRGYGYTF; CDR3nt: TGTGCCAGCAGCGTAGCGGACAGGGGGTATGGCTACACCTTC
d_gene: TRBD1; abundance: NA; j_gene: TRBJ2-1; v_gene: TRBV5-6; CDR3aa: CASQDRGYNEQFF; CDR3nt: TGTGCCAGCCAGGACAGGGGCTACAATGAGCAGTTCTTC
d_gene: TRBD1; abundance: NA; j_gene: TRBJ1-2; v_gene: TRBV7-6; CDR3aa: CASSLGAGQGRGGYTF; CDR3nt: TGTGCCAGCAGCTTAGGTGCGGGACAGGGACGAGGGGGCTACACCTTC
d_gene: NA; abundance: once; j_gene: TRBJ1-2; v_gene: TRBV6-2/TRBV6-3; CDR3aa: CASSYGTRAFVGYTF; CDR3nt: TGTGCCAGCAGTTACGGGACACGGGCTTTCGTTGGCTACACCTTC
d_gene: TRBD2; abundance: NA; j_gene: TRBJ2-1; v_gene: TRBV6-1; CDR3aa: CASSEWGRGYYNEQFF; CDR3nt: TGTGCCAGCAGTGAATGGGGGAGGGGTTACTACAATGAGCAGTTCTTC
d_gene: NA; abundance: once; j_gene: TRBJ2-7; v_gene: TRBV5-1; CDR3aa: CASAEQDSYEQYF; CDR3nt: TGCGCCAGCGCTGAACAGGACTCCTACGAGCAGTACTTC
d_gene: NA; abundance: NA; j_gene: TRBJ2-7; v_gene: TRBV9; CDR3aa: CASSGLGGGYSYEQYF; CDR3nt: TGTGCCAGCAGCGGGTTAGGAGGGGGCTACTCCTACGAGCAGTACTTC
d_gene: NA; abundance: NA; j_gene: TRBJ1-6; v_gene: TRBV5-4; CDR3aa: CAGSSSYNSPLHF; CDR3nt: TGTGCCGGTTCTAGCTCCTATAATTCACCCCTCCACTTT
d_gene: NA; abundance: NA; j_gene: TRBJ1-5; v_gene: TRBV7-9; CDR3aa: CASSLALSGLNGNQPQHF; CDR3nt: TGTGCCAGCAGCTTAGCTTTATCGGGGCTTAATGGCAATCAGCCCCAGCATTTT